This T cell receptor beta chain was captured by sequencing in a study of T cells of healthy individuals. This clonotype was counted many times. The CDR3 extends over 15 amino acids. V was clipped by 5 bases and J by 5 bases; unmatched bases: 8. The germline gives CDR1 MDHEN, CDR2 SYDVKM. TCRdb reanalysed the 5' RACE reads using MiXCR and keeps one entry per CDR3 protein. The repertoire holds around 98,000 distinct CDR3 sequences, with roughly a sixth as singletons. The chain uses TRBV28 and TRBJ2-5, with 10 bases identical to TRBD2. The origin of this receptor is a human donor in good health. CDR3: CASSPRGLAYETQYF. The CDR3 bases are TGTGCCAGCAGTCCTAGGGGACTAGCGTATGAGACCCAGTACTTC.